This passage covers 5 T cell receptor beta chains from one sample sequenced in a study of blood T cell repertoires in COVID-19. Assay: immunoSEQ multiplex PCR; the TCRdb copy retains only in-frame clones and omits some. The sample yields roughly 190,000 clones, around 87% seen once. Input material: peripheral blood. These receptors were taken from a man younger than 30 with active or convalescent COVID-19.

The V call is TRBV7-2, the J call TRBJ1-4, with TRBD1 matching 9 bases. After removal of 5 bases from V and 0 bases from J, the junction contained 7 bases not matched to a gene. CDR1 SGHTA and CDR2 FQGNSA come from the germline V gene. The CDR3 contains 17 residues. CDR3 protein: CASSPGQGTATNEKLFF. The CDR3 region has the DNA TGTGCCAGCAGCCCAGGACAGGGGACTGCAACTAATGAAAAACTGTTTTTT. The full variable domain, with the rest looked up from reference TRBV7-2 and TRBJ1-4, is GAGVSQSPSNKVTEKGKDVELRCDPISGHTALYWYRQSLGQGLEFLIYFQGNSAPDKSGLPSDRFSAERTGGSVSTLTIQRTQQEDSAVYLCASSPGQGTATNEKLFFGSGTQLSVL.

This clone appeared a single time. CDR3 DNA sequence: TGCGCCAGCAGCTTAGACAGGGGGGAAGAGACCCAGTACTTC. It encodes CASSLDRGEETQYF. The J gene is TRBJ2-5, the V gene TRBV5-1; TRBD1 agrees at 9 bases. The CDR3 is 14 residues long. Germline V gene sequence: CDR1 SGHRS, CDR2 YFSETQ. The trim removed 2 bases at V and 3 bases at J, leaving 2 bases unmatched.

This clone is a singleton in its sample. The chain links TRBV7-9 to TRBJ2-5; 9 nucleotides line up with TRBD1. Germline-derived CDR1 and CDR2 are SEHNR and FQNEAQ (reference sequence). The junction had 1 base not matched to a gene; V was cut back by 5 bases and J by 0 bases. The CDR3 covers 14 residues. The CDR3 nucleotides are TGTGCCAGCAGCGGACAGGGGAACCAAGAGACCCAGTACTTC. Translating it yields CASSGQGNQETQYF.

This chain connects TRBV4-2 to TRBJ2-3; 7 nucleotides line up with TRBD2. From germline, CDR1 is LGHNA and CDR2 YNFKEQ. CDR3 length: 18 amino acids. J was trimmed by 1 base and V by 0 bases; bases with no gene match: 10. The CDR3 DNA sequence: TGTGCCAGCAGCCAAGACAACCCGACTAGCTGGGGCACAGATACGCAGTATTTT. This codes for CASSQDNPTSWGTDTQYF.

This chain uses TRBV7-9 with TRBJ2-5; tentative D call: TRBD1 (6 bases). The germline gives CDR1 SEHNR, CDR2 FQNEAQ (reference sequence). The germline V and J ends were trimmed by 5 bases and 2 bases, with 21 bases remaining between them. The CDR3 consists of 17 residues. The CDR3 bases are TGTGCCAGCAGCCCGCTATTCAGAAGGGGGTGGCAAGAGACCCAGTACTTC. Protein product: CASSPLFRRGWQETQYF. Full variable domain (rest looked up from reference TRBV7-9 and TRBJ2-5): DTGVSQNPRHKITKRGQNVTFRCDPISEHNRLYWYRQTLGQGPEFLTYFQNEAQLEKSRLLSDRFSAERPKGSFSTLEIQRTEQGDSAMYLCASSPLFRRGWQETQYFGPGTRLLVL.